This TCR beta chain was obtained from a study of T-cell reconstitution after alpha-beta-depleted transplantation in children. V gave up 4 bases and J gave up 7 bases; unmatched junction bases: 7. This CDR3 spans 14 amino acids. The V gene's germline CDR1 is LGHNA and CDR2 YNFKEQ. Unique molecular identifiers featured in how the TCRbeta library was prepared. TCRdb passed the PCR reads through MiXCR, listing each CDR3 protein once. The table records more than 200,000 distinct CDR3 sequences, 7.5% to 10% of them present only once. Many counts were recorded for this clonotype. Specimen: PBMCs from the stem cell graft donor, collected from the stem cell graft. The clonotype was recovered from a human donor who donated a stem cell graft to a child with SCID. The chain employs TRBV4-2 and TRBJ2-1; 7 bases agree with TRBD2. CDR3 bases: TGTGCCAGCAGCCCCCGGGGAGGGTCGAATGAGCAGTTCTTC. Translation: CASSPRGGSNEQFF.